This TCR beta chain was obtained from a study of blood T cell repertoires in COVID-19. The CDR3 runs to 15 residues. V was pared by 1 base and J by 4 bases, with 13 bases between. CDR1 GTSNPN and CDR2 SVGIG come from the germline V gene (reference sequence). Which cohort a participant joined came from the clinical history participants gave. Among Cohort 3 donors, those recovered had two negative PCRs, clearance, or symptom resolution. Original handling: From reference gene primer amplification, estimates of nucleated cell counts were derived. Measured with immunoSEQ multiplex PCR; TCRdb has only the in-frame clones, and not every one. That table is the source of V, J and clone size, and D and trimming were worked out from the DNA. The table shows about 300,000 clones, with 75% to 90% occurring only once.

The rearrangement links TRBV30 to TRBJ1-4; a weak D match, TRBD1 (5 bases). This sequence originates from a woman between 45 and 65 years old who had recovered from COVID-19. Sample: PBMCs or T cells enriched from blood (not recorded which). The DNA of the CDR3 is TGTGCCTGGAGTGGCCGTGGGGCAGTTAATGAAAAACTGTTTTTT. It encodes CAWSGRGAVNEKLFF.